Below, 19 T cell receptor beta chains from the same sample are listed, as sequenced in a study of blood T cell repertoires in COVID-19. Assay: immunoSEQ multiplex PCR; the TCRdb copy retains only in-frame clones and omits some. The sample lists about 39,000 clones; about 82% were seen once. Sequenced material: peripheral blood. Receptors were obtained from a man aged 55 to 70 in a cohort sampled during active COVID-19.

The rearrangement links TRBV7-9 to TRBJ2-7; the match to TRBD2 covers 10 bases. V shed 4 bases, J shed 6 bases, and the junction held 12 bases outside the gene matches. The CDR3 extends over 16 amino acids. Germline V gene lookup returns CDR1 SEHNR and CDR2 FQNEAQ (reference sequence). The DNA of the CDR3 is TGTGCCAGCAGCTCCCGAGGAGCGGGAGGGCCCGTCGAGCAGTACTTC. It translates to CASSSRGAGGPVEQYF.

The chain combines TRBV28 with TRBJ2-7; TRBD2 aligns across 14 bases. CDR1 is MDHEN and CDR2 is SYDVKM in the germline V gene. Trimming took 4 bases from V and 7 from J; bases not matched to a gene: 9. The CDR3 extends over 16 amino acids. Here the CDR3 DNA reads TGTGCCAGCAGTTCCCCCCTGACTAGCGGGAGGGAGGAGCAGTACTTC. Amino acid sequence: CASSSPLTSGREEQYF.

This chain uses TRBV15 with TRBJ2-7; TRBD2 is a possible D gene (5 bases). The length of the CDR3 is 17 residues. The germline V and J ends were trimmed by 1 base and 2 bases, with 18 bases remaining between them. Germline V gene sequence: CDR1 LNHNV, CDR2 YYDKDF (reference sequence). In nucleotides, the CDR3 is TGTGCCACCAGCAGAGGCCCGGAGGCAACAGCCCCCTACGAGCAGTACTTC. Protein sequence: CATSRGPEATAPYEQYF.

The rearrangement links TRBV5-6 to TRBJ1-2, with D unresolved. The CDR3 covers 14 residues. Trimming stripped 2 bases from V and 8 bases from J, with 16 bases between. The germline CDR1 and CDR2 sequences are SGHDT and YYEEEE. CDR3 DNA sequence: TGTGCCAGCAGCTTCCTGGCGAACCGGGAGGGCTACACCTTC. Its protein is CASSFLANREGYTF.

This sequence joins TRBV6-5 and TRBJ1-6, with D perhaps matching TRBD1 (6 bases). Trimming shortened V by 0 bases and J by 5 bases, and 11 bases separated the two germline ends. Per the germline V gene, CDR1 is MNHEY and CDR2 is SVGAGI. The CDR3 spans 16 residues. As DNA, the CDR3 is TGTGCCAGCAGTTACTCTCTTCCAGGGGATAATTCACCCCTCCACTTT. Encoded protein: CASSYSLPGDNSPLHF.

The CDR3 DNA reads as TGTGCCATCAGTGAGTCGTTGAAAGCAGGCTACACCTTC. Its translation: CAISESLKAGYTF. J is TRBJ1-2 and V is TRBV10-3; D call uncertain. Germline CDR1 is ENHRY and CDR2 is SYGVKD. This CDR3 has 13 residues. Trimming removed 0 bases at V and 8 bases at J, with 10 bases between.

The genes are TRBV29-1 and TRBJ2-3; 7 bases line up with TRBD2. The length of the CDR3 is 11 residues. With V trimmed by 8 bases and J by 3 bases, 2 bases remained unmatched. CDR1 is SQVTM and CDR2 is ANQGSEA in the germline V gene. The CDR3 sequence is CSLGLTDTQYF. The CDR3 bases are TGCAGCCTGGGACTAACAGATACGCAGTATTTT.

A few counts support this clone. The chain joins TRBV5-5 to TRBJ2-1; possibly TRBD2 for D (5 bases). Germline CDR1 is SGHKS and CDR2 is YYEKEE (reference sequence). V was trimmed by 7 bases and J by 0 bases, leaving 14 bases between them. The CDR3 totals 15 residues. The CDR3 bases are TGTGCCAGCCTGAACGGGGTAAGCTCCTACAATGAGCAGTTCTTC. Translating gives CASLNGVSSYNEQFF.

CDR3: CASTYGRGPYEQYF. Here the CDR3 DNA reads TGTGCCAGCACCTACGGCAGGGGACCATACGAGCAGTACTTC. The chain couples TRBV28 to TRBJ2-7; tentative D call: TRBD1 (6 bases). V was clipped by 7 bases and J by 4 bases, with 17 bases between them. The CDR3 runs 14 residues. Germline-derived CDR1 and CDR2 are MDHEN and SYDVKM. The complete variable domain, with remaining parts taken from reference TRBV28 and TRBJ2-7, reads DVKVTQSSRYLVKRTGEKVFLECVQDMDHENMFWYRQDPGLGLRLIYFSYDVKMKEKGDIPEGYSVSREKKERFSLILESASTNQTSMYLCASTYGRGPYEQYFGPGTRLTVT.

The sample holds one count of this clone. J is TRBJ2-1 and V is TRBV10-3; 8 nucleotides line up with TRBD2. Germline trimming cut 4 bases from V and 7 bases from J; bases unmatched to any gene: 15. The CDR3 sequence is 17 residues long. Germline V gives CDR1 ENHRY, CDR2 SYGVKD. The CDR3 coding sequence is TGTGCCATCAGTGGTGTTAGCGGGAACCCTACGGATAATGAGCAGTTCTTC. It yields the protein CAISGVSGNPTDNEQFF.

The chain couples TRBV5-6 to TRBJ2-7, with a tentative D call TRBD2 (6 bases). From germline, CDR1 is SGHDT and CDR2 YYEEEE. V lost 5 bases and J 0 bases, leaving 15 bases between the germline ends. There are 15 residues in the CDR3. Here the CDR3 DNA reads TGTGCCAGCAGTTTTTTGGGGGACTCCTCCTACGAGCAGTACTTC. This translates into CASSFLGDSSYEQYF.

The V and J genes are TRBV9 and TRBJ2-1; D is possibly TRBD2 (6 bases). Germline CDR1 and CDR2: SGDLS and YYNGEE. This CDR3 contains 16 residues. The V and J ends lost 3 bases and 5 bases respectively, with 18 bases between them. The CDR3 coding sequence is TGTGCCAGCAGCGCGGGAGACTTGGGCGGGCACAATGAGCAGTTCTTC. This codes for CASSAGDLGGHNEQFF. Drawing the rest from reference TRBV9 and TRBJ2-1, the complete variable domain is DSGVTQTPKHLITATGQRVTLRCSPRSGDLSVYWYQQSLDQGLQFLIQYYNGEERAKGNILERFSAQQFPDLHSELNLSSLELGDSALYFCASSAGDLGGHNEQFFGPGTRLTVL.

The chain couples TRBV7-9 to TRBJ2-1, with 9 bases that match TRBD1. Germline-derived CDR1 and CDR2 are SEHNR and FQNEAQ (reference sequence). Trimming at V came to 3 bases and at J to 1 base, leaving 1 base not matched to a gene. This CDR3 comprises 15 residues. The DNA of the CDR3 is TGTGCCAGCAGCTTTGACAGGGGGTCCTACAATGAGCAGTTCTTC. Translating it yields CASSFDRGSYNEQFF.

The V call is TRBV19, the J call TRBJ2-2; 12 bases are a match to TRBD2. Germline lookup yields CDR1 LNHDA and CDR2 SQIVND (reference sequence). The J segment lost 7 bases and the V segment lost 4 bases, leaving 13 bases of the junction unmatched. The length of the CDR3 is 18 residues. This CDR3 reads CASSNPRSSGGAFGELFF. Written as DNA, the CDR3 is TGTGCCAGTAGTAATCCCCGCTCTAGCGGGGGGGCTTTCGGGGAGCTGTTTTTT.

This clone has a handful of counts. The V and J genes are TRBV28 and TRBJ1-6; D is unresolved. CDR1 is MDHEN, CDR2 SYDVKM, per germline. Trimming took off 4 bases at V and 10 bases at J, with 14 bases between the two ends. The CDR3 is 14 residues long. For the CDR3, the DNA is TGTGCCAGCAGTTCCCCGAACTTCGGGTCACCCCTCCACTTT. The encoded protein is CASSSPNFGSPLHF.

The chain has TRBV5-4 and TRBJ2-2; TRBD2 matches 9 bases. Looked up from germline, CDR1 is SGHNT and CDR2 is YYREEE (reference sequence). V trimming: 4 bases; J trimming: 6 bases; junction bases outside the gene matches: 10. There are 16 residues in the CDR3. CDR3 in amino acids: CASSHPRAGGSGELFF. CDR3 nucleotide sequence: TGTGCCAGCAGCCACCCCCGTGCGGGAGGGTCCGGGGAGCTGTTTTTT.

The chain is built from TRBV7-9 and TRBJ2-1; D gene ambiguous. Germline CDR1 SEHNR, CDR2 FQNEAQ (reference sequence). With 5 bases removed from V and 9 bases from J, the gap between germline ends came to 11 bases. The CDR3 is 12 residues long. The CDR3 is CASSPPGPEQFF. CDR3 nucleotides: TGTGCCAGCAGCCCACCAGGTCCTGAGCAGTTCTTC.

The chain has TRBV6-5 and TRBJ1-5, with a tentative D call TRBD1 (6 bases). This CDR3 spans 14 amino acids. V was cut by 6 bases and J by 4 bases, with 13 bases left in between. CDR1 MNHEY and CDR2 SVGAGI come from the germline V gene. The CDR3 nucleotides are TGTGCCAGCAGCCCAGGGGTTAGAAATCAGCCCCAGCATTTT. Translating gives CASSPGVRNQPQHF.

The chain joins TRBV28 to TRBJ2-5, with 8 nucleotides matching TRBD1. The CDR3 has 23 residues. The germline CDR1 and CDR2 sequences are MDHEN and SYDVKM. V shed 0 bases and J 2 bases; nucleotides not matched to a gene: 26. Here the CDR3 reads CASSLWLGPSEGKGGTGQETQYF. CDR3 bases: TGTGCCAGCAGTTTATGGTTGGGACCCTCAGAGGGGAAGGGCGGGACAGGACAAGAGACCCAGTACTTC.